The clone carrying this T cell receptor (beta chain) has a single count. Germline CDR1 is MGHRA and CDR2 is YSYEKL. The V end was cut by 1 base, the J end by 3 bases, with 16 bases between. CDR3 length equals 17 residues. Clones were read by immunoSEQ multiplex PCR, and TCRdb kept only the in-frame ones, dropping some. This table has some 1.5 million clones, under 99% appearing once. The data belong to a study of shared clonotypes between healthy human individuals. Negatively enriched CD4+ T cells were divided by CD45RA into naive and memory. This TCR was recovered from a young man in good health. Specimen: naive CD4+ T cells sorted from blood. Subset described: CD45RA+ positively selected. V and J are TRBV4-1 and TRBJ1-3; D gene uncertain. CDR3 region: CASSQVGSSRFGNTIYF. CDR3 coding DNA: TGCGCCAGCAGCCAAGTTGGGAGTAGCCGGTTTGGAAACACCATATATTTT.